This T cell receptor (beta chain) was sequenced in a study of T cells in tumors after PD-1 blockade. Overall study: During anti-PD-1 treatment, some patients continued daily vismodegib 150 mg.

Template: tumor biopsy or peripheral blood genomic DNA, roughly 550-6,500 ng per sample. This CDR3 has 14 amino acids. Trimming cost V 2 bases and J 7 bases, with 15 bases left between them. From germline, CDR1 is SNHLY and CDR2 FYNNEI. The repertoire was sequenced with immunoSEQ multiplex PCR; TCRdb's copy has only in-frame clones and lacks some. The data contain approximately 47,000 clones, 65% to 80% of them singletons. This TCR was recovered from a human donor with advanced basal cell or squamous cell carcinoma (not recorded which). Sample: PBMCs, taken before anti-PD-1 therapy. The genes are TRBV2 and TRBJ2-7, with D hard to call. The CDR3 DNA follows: TGTGCCAGCAGTGAATTTAGGGTGCATCAAGAGCAGTACTTC. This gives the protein CASSEFRVHQEQYF.